This T cell receptor beta chain was recorded in a study of blood T cells in healthy people across ages. Trimming left V 8 bases short and J 2 bases short, with 9 bases between. Germline assignment: CDR1 LNHDA and CDR2 SQIVND (reference sequence). The CDR3 runs 12 residues. Study conclusions and caveats: Researchers report that TCR beta diversity correlated strongly with naive T cell percentage. Long-lived and aged donors differed, with more naive CD4+ cells and higher diversity in the long-lived. Per million T cells, the diversity of TCR beta decreased roughly linearly as age advanced.

A second PCR of roughly 7 to 11 cycles used a sample-barcoded 5' primer and a J-beta primer mix. Each cDNA was tagged by a template-switch adaptor containing 12 random nucleotides. MiXCR was run by TCRdb on the 5' RACE reads, yielding one entry per CDR3 protein. The sample lists about 940,000 distinct CDR3 sequences; under 50% were seen once. This clonotype was detected only once. The target antigen is unknown. The TCR comes from a man aged 30 to 39 in good health. The chain carries TRBV19 and TRBJ1-2; D is ambiguous. The sample taken for sequencing was blood. Here the CDR3 DNA reads TGTGCCAGTCTCCAGAGAAACTATGGCTACACCTTC. Residues: CASLQRNYGYTF.